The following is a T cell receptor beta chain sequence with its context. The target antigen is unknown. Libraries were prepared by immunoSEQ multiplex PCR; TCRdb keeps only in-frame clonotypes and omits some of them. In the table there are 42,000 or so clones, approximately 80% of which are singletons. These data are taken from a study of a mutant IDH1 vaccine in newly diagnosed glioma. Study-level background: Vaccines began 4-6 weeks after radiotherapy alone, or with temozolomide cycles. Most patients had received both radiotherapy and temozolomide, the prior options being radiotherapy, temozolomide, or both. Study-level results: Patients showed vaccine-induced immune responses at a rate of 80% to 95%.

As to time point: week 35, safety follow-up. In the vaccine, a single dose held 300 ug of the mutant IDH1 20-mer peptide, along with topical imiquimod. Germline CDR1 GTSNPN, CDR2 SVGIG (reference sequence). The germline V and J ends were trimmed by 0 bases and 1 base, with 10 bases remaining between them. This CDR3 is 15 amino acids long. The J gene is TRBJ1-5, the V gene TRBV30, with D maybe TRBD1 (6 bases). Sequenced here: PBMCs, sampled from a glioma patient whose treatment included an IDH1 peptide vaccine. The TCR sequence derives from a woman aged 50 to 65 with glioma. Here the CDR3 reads CAWSVSGASNQPQHF. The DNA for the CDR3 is TGTGCCTGGAGTGTTTCGGGGGCCAGCAATCAGCCCCAGCATTTT. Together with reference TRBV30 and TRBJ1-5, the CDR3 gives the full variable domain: SQTIHQWPATLVQPVGSPLSLECTVEGTSNPNLYWYRQAAGRGLQLLFYSVGIGQISSEVPQNLSASRPQDRQFILSSKKLLLSDSGFYLCAWSVSGASNQPQHFGDGTRLSIL.